This T cell receptor (beta chain) was found in a study of blood T cell repertoires in COVID-19. Study-wide context: The samples span acute and convalescent COVID-19 from the United States, Italy and Spain. The analysed material was cDNA or gDNA that came from T cells, B-cell-depleted T cells, or PBMCs.

Trimming took off 8 bases at V and 4 bases at J, with 14 bases between the two ends. Germline CDR1 and CDR2: SNHLY and FYNNEI. The CDR3 length is 13 residues. Original methodology: Scientists estimated how many nucleated cells there were by amplifying reference gene primers. Clones were sequenced by immunoSEQ multiplex PCR, and TCRdb holds only the in-frame ones, with some missing. V and J calls and clone size are given by that table; D and trimming were obtained from the DNA. The repertoire includes about 410,000 clones, around 86% of them detected once, and roughly 1.4% sits in the top ten. The chain is built from TRBV2 and TRBJ1-1; D is unresolved. The clonotype originates from a woman aged 30 to 39 with active or convalescent COVID-19. Specimen: peripheral blood. In DNA, the CDR3 is TGTGCCAGCCATGTTCCCAGCGGCACTGAAGCTTTCTTT. The encoded protein is CASHVPSGTEAFF.